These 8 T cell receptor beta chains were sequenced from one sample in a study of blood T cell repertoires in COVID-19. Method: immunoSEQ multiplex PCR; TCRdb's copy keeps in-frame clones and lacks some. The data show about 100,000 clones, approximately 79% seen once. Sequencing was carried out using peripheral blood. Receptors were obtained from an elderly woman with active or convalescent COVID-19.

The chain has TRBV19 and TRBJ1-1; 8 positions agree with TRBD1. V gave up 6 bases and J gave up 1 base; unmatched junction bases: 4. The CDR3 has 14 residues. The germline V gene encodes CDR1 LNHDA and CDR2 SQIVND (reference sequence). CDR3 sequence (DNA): TGTGCCAGTAGCGACAGGGGCTCGAACACTGAAGCTTTCTTT. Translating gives CASSDRGSNTEAFF.

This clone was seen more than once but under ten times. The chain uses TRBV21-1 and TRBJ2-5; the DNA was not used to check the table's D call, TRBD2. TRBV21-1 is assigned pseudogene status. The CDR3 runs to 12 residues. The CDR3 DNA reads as TGTGCCAGCAGCAAGGGGGAGGGGACCCAGTACTTC. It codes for CASSKGEGTQYF.

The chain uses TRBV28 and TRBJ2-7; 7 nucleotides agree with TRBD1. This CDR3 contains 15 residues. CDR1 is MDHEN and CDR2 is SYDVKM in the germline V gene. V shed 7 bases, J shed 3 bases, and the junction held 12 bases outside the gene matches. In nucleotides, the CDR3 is TGTGCCAGCACTGCCAGGGGGAGCAGGGTCTACGAGCAGTACTTC. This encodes CASTARGSRVYEQYF.

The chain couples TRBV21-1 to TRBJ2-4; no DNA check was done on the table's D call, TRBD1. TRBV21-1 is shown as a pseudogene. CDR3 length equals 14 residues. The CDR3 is CASSPTPSKNIQYF. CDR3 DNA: TGTGCCAGCAGCCCAACACCCTCCAAAAACATTCAGTACTTC.

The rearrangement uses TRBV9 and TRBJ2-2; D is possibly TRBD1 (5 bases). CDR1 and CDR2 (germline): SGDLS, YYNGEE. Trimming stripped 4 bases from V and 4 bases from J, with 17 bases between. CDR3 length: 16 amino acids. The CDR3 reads CASSPRPDILTGELFF. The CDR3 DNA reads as TGTGCCAGCAGCCCTCGCCCGGACATACTCACCGGGGAGCTGTTTTTT. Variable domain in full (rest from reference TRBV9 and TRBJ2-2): DSGVTQTPKHLITATGQRVTLRCSPRSGDLSVYWYQQSLDQGLQFLIQYYNGEERAKGNILERFSAQQFPDLHSELNLSSLELGDSALYFCASSPRPDILTGELFFGEGSRLTVL.

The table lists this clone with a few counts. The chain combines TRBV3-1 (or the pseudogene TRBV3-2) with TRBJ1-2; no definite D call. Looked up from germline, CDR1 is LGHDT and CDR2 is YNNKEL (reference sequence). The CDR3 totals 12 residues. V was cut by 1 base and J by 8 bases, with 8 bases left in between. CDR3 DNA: TGTGCCAGCAGCCAAGGGTATCGGGGCTACACCTTC. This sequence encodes CASSQGYRGYTF.

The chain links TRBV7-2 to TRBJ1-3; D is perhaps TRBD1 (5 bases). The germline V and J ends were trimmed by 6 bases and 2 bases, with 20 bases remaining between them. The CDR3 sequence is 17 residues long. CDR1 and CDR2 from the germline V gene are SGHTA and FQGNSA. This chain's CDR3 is CASSLITGGGAGNTIYF. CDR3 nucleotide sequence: TGTGCCAGCAGTTTAATAACGGGGGGAGGCGCTGGAAACACCATATATTTT.

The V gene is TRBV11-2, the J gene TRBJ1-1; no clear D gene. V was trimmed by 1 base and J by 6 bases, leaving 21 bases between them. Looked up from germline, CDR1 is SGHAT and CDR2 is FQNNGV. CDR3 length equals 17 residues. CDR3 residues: CASSLGVGRASGAEAFF. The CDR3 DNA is TGTGCCAGCAGCTTAGGCGTAGGGAGGGCCTCCGGCGCTGAAGCTTTCTTT.